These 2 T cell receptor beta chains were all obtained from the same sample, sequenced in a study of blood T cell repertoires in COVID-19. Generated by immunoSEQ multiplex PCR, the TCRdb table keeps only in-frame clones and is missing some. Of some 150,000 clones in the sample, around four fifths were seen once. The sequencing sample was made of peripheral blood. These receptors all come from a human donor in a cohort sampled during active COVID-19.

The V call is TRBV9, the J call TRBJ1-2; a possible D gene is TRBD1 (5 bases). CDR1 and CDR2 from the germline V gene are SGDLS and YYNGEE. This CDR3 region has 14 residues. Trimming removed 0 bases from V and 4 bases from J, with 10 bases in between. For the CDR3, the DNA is TGTGCCAGCAGCGTAGAGGCAGGGTCCTATGGCTACACCTTC. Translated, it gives CASSVEAGSYGYTF.

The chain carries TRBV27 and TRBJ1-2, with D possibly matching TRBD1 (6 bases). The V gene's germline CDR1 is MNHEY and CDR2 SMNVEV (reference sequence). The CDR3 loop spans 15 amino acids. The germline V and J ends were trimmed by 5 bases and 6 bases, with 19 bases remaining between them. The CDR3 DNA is TGTGCCAGCAGTCTCGACAGGCCTCCCCCCCATGGCTACACCTTC. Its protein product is CASSLDRPPPHGYTF.